Listed below are T cell receptor beta chains from one sample, sequenced in a study of blood T cell repertoires in COVID-19. Profiling relied on immunoSEQ multiplex PCR, and the TCRdb table lists in-frame clones only, not all of them. The table shows approximately 440,000 clones, with about 91% occurring only once. The sequencing input was peripheral blood. Source of these receptors: a woman between 45 and 65 years old with COVID-19, enrolled during active disease. CDR3s include the opening cysteine and the closing phenylalanine or tryptophan.

v_gene: TRBV5-1
j_gene: TRBJ2-7
CDR3aa: CASSGSEVDEQYF

v_gene: TRBV4-2
j_gene: TRBJ2-5
CDR3aa: CASSQEAPSGQETQYF

v_gene: TRBV30
j_gene: TRBJ1-1
CDR3aa: CAWSILRGTEAFF

v_gene: TRBV30
j_gene: TRBJ1-1
CDR3aa: CAWSGDTYTEAFF

v_gene: TRBV30
j_gene: TRBJ2-6
CDR3aa: CAWSVLGGSGANVLTF

v_gene: TRBV6-5
j_gene: TRBJ2-1
CDR3aa: CASSRSGVKDEQFF

v_gene: TRBV21-1
j_gene: TRBJ2-6
CDR3aa: CASSKFATGTPAYSGANVLTF

v_gene: TRBV10-2
j_gene: TRBJ1-2
CDR3aa: CASGTGFTNYGYTF

v_gene: TRBV10-3
j_gene: TRBJ1-4
CDR3aa: CAISESSVATNEKLFF

v_gene: TRBV7-6
j_gene: TRBJ1-5
CDR3aa: CASSLGAGMSNQPQHF

v_gene: TRBV30
j_gene: TRBJ1-2
CDR3aa: CAWMRGPRGYTF

v_gene: TRBV29-1
j_gene: TRBJ2-7
CDR3aa: CSVSRDSISYEQYF

v_gene: TRBV7-8
j_gene: TRBJ1-2
CDR3aa: CASSREATGVGYGYTF

v_gene: TRBV28
j_gene: TRBJ1-2
CDR3aa: CASSTGQNYGYTF

v_gene: TRBV28
j_gene: TRBJ1-6
CDR3aa: CASSLSLGTGRSLHF

v_gene: TRBV11-2
j_gene: TRBJ1-6
CDR3aa: CASSSGQGGSYNSPLHF

v_gene: TRBV29-1
j_gene: TRBJ1-2
CDR3aa: CSASGGGGNGYTF

v_gene: TRBV12-5
j_gene: TRBJ1-3
CDR3aa: CASGLVRGGILFGNTIYF

v_gene: TRBV5-1
j_gene: TRBJ2-3
CDR3aa: CASSLETGGAQYF

v_gene: TRBV11-2
j_gene: TRBJ2-1
CDR3aa: CASSFDSGWRGNEQFF

v_gene: TRBV29-1
j_gene: TRBJ1-1
CDR3aa: CSVAGPMNTEAFF

v_gene: TRBV6-5
j_gene: TRBJ2-7
CDR3aa: CASRASGGYDEQYF

v_gene: TRBV6-5
j_gene: TRBJ1-4
CDR3aa: CASSYVQGAPEKLFF

v_gene: TRBV12-3/TRBV12-4
j_gene: TRBJ1-1
CDR3aa: CASRLGGDTEAFF

v_gene: TRBV7-8
j_gene: TRBJ1-6
CDR3aa: CASSLLSPNNSPLHF

v_gene: TRBV6-5
j_gene: TRBJ2-7
CDR3aa: CASSPGGQTYEQYF

v_gene: TRBV6-7
j_gene: TRBJ1-5
CDR3aa: CASNDYQPQHF

v_gene: TRBV10-3
j_gene: TRBJ1-2
CDR3aa: CASGRGDYGYTF

v_gene: TRBV5-6
j_gene: TRBJ1-2
CDR3aa: CASSPGGAYDNYGYTF

v_gene: TRBV9
j_gene: TRBJ2-5
CDR3aa: CASSPGQGRYQETQYF

v_gene: TRBV5-4
j_gene: TRBJ1-3
CDR3aa: CASSPLGQGGGNTIYF